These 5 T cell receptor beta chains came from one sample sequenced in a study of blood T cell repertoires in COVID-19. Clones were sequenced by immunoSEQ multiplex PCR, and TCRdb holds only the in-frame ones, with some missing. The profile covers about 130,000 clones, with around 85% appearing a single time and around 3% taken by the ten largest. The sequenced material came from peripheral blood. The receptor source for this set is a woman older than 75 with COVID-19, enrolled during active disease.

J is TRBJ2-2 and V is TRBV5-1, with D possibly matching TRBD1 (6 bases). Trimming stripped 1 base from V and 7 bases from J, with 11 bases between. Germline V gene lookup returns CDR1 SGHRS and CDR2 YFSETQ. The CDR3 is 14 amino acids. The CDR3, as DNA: TGCGCCAGCAGCTTGCAGGGGACGGGCGGGGAGCTGTTTTTT. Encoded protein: CASSLQGTGGELFF.

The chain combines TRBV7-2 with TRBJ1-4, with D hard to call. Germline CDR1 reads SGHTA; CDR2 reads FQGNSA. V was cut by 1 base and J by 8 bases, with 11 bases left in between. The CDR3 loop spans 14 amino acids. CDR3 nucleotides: TGTGCCAGCAGCTTAGGGAACGGACTCGAAAAACTGTTTTTT. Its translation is CASSLGNGLEKLFF.

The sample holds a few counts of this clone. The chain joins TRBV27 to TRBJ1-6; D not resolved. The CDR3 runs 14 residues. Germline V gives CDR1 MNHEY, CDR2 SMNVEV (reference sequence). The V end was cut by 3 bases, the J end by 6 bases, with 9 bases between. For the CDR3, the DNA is TGTGCCAGCAGTTTTCAACTCGCTAATTCACCCCTCCACTTT. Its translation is CASSFQLANSPLHF.

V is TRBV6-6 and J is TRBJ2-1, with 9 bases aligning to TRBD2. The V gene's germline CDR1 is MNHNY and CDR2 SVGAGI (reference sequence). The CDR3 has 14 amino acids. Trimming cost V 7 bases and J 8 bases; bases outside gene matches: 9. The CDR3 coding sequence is TGTGCCAGCAAGTACGGGACTAGCATCGATGAGCAGTTCTTC. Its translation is CASKYGTSIDEQFF.

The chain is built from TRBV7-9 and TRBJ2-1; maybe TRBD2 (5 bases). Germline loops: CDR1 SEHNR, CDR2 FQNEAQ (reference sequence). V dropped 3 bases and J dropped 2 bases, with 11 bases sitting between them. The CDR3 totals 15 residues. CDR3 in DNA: TGTGCCAGCAGCTTTCCTTTCGGGGCCTACAATGAGCAGTTCTTC. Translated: CASSFPFGAYNEQFF.